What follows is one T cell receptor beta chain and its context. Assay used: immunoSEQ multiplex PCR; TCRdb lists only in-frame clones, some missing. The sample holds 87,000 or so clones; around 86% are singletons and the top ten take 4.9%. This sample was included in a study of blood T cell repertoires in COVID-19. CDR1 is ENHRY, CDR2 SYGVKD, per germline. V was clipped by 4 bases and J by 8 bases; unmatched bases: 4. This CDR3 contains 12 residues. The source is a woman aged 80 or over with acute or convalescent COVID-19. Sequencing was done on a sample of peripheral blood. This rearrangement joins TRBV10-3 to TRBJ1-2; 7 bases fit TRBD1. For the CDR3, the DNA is TGTGCCATCAGTGCAGGGGGACGGGGCTACACCTTC. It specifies CAISAGGRGYTF.